Listed here are 10 T cell receptor beta chains from one sample, sequenced in a study of shared clonotypes between healthy human individuals. Clones were read by immunoSEQ multiplex PCR, and TCRdb kept only the in-frame ones, dropping some. The profile covers 2 million to 2.5 million clones, with roughly 90% appearing a single time and about 0.41% taken by the ten largest. What was sequenced was naive CD4+ T cells from PBMCs. Subset meaning: CD45RA+ positively selected. Receptors originate from a man between 18 and 35 years old in good health. Some clones in this sample may be carry-over from other donors' samples.

V and J are TRBV5-4 and TRBJ2-5, with a possible D match to TRBD2 (5 bases). Looked up from germline, CDR1 is SGHNT and CDR2 is YYREEE (reference sequence). The CDR3 contains 16 residues. V was shortened by 0 bases and J by 1 base, with 13 bases between the two germline ends. This chain's CDR3 is CASSLATDSLQETQYF. The CDR3 DNA reads TGTGCCAGCAGCTTGGCCACGGACTCCCTCCAAGAGACCCAGTACTTC.

CDR3 bases: TGTGCCAGCAGCCTGGGGGGCGATCAGCCCCAGCATTTT. It translates to CASSLGGDQPQHF. The chain couples TRBV5-6 to TRBJ1-5, with D perhaps TRBD1 (6 bases). The CDR3 runs to 13 residues. Germline V gives CDR1 SGHDT, CDR2 YYEEEE. V lost 4 bases and J lost 5, with 10 bases in between.

V gene TRBV25-1 combines with J gene TRBJ1-1; TRBD1 agrees at 8 bases. Germline-derived CDR1 and CDR2 are MGHDK and SYGVNS. The CDR3 has 13 amino acids. The V segment lost 7 bases and the J segment 5 bases; nucleotides outside the gene matches: 6. CDR3 in DNA: TGTGCCAGCACGCAGGGGGCTAGGACTGAAGCTTTCTTT. Protein sequence: CASTQGARTEAFF. Full variable domain (remainder filled in from reference TRBV25-1 and TRBJ1-1): EADIYQTPRYLVIGTGKKITLECSQTMGHDKMYWYQQDPGMELHLIHYSYGVNSTEKGDLSSESTVSRIRTEHFPLTLESARPSHTSQYLCASTQGARTEAFFGQGTRLTVV.

J is TRBJ2-3 and V is TRBV7-2; possibly TRBD2 for D (6 bases). Germline V gene lookup returns CDR1 SGHTA and CDR2 FQGNSA. Trimming stripped 3 bases from V and 0 bases from J, with 10 bases between. The CDR3 spans 15 residues. This CDR3 reads CASSFLAQSTDTQYF. For the CDR3, the DNA is TGTGCCAGCAGCTTTCTAGCGCAGAGCACAGATACGCAGTATTTT.

This chain links TRBV2 with TRBJ2-7; 8 positions match TRBD2. The CDR3 has 14 residues. Germline assignment: CDR1 SNHLY and CDR2 FYNNEI. Trimming at V came to 4 bases and at J to 1 base, leaving 3 bases not matched to a gene. For the CDR3, the DNA is TGTGCCAGCAGTGCCGGGAGGGGTTCCTACGAGCAGTACTTC. Residues: CASSAGRGSYEQYF.

The CDR3 loop reads CASSMSASFGTDTQYF. For the CDR3, the DNA is TGTGCCAGTAGTATGTCTGCGTCGTTCGGCACAGATACGCAGTATTTT. This sequence joins TRBV19 and TRBJ2-3; the D is unclear. Between the trimmed V and J ends, which lost 3 bases and 1 base, there was a span of 14 bases. The CDR3 is made up of 16 amino acids. Per the germline V gene, CDR1 is LNHDA and CDR2 is SQIVND (reference sequence).

V gene TRBV7-2 combines with J gene TRBJ2-3; tentative D call: TRBD1 (5 bases). V gave up 5 bases and J gave up 2 bases, with 17 bases separating them. Germline V gives CDR1 SGHTA, CDR2 FQGNSA. The CDR3 has 16 amino acids. This CDR3 reads CASSHRMGQFTDTQYF. The CDR3 region has the DNA TGTGCCAGCAGCCATAGGATGGGGCAGTTCACAGATACGCAGTATTTT.

V and J are TRBV18 and TRBJ1-6; D not certain. The CDR3 contains 17 residues. Trimming shortened V by 0 bases and J by 7 bases, and 16 bases separated the two germline ends. The germline gives CDR1 KGHSH, CDR2 LQKENI. CDR3 DNA: TGTGCCAGCTCACCACCTGGGATCAAAAGCGAGAATTCACCCCTCCACTTT. Protein sequence: CASSPPGIKSENSPLHF.

Concerning this clone: This sample also contains other DNA sequences that code for the same CDR3. The J gene is TRBJ2-7, the V gene TRBV2; 8 bases agree with TRBD1. This CDR3 is 14 amino acids long. V was pared by 2 bases and J by 4 bases, with 4 bases of the junction left unmatched. Looked up from germline, CDR1 is SNHLY and CDR2 is FYNNEI. The CDR3 reads CASSEQGASYEQYF. In DNA, the CDR3 is TGTGCCAGCAGTGAACAGGGGGCGTCGTACGAGCAGTACTTC. Combining the CDR3 with reference TRBV2 and TRBJ2-7 gives the whole variable domain EPEVTQTPSHQVTQMGQEVILRCVPISNHLYFYWYRQILGQKVEFLVSFYNNEISEKSEIFDDQFSVERPDGSNFTLKIRSTKLEDSAMYFCASSEQGASYEQYFGPGTRLTVT.

Details on this clone: Other nucleotide sequences from this sample produce the same CDR3. The chain links TRBV28 to TRBJ1-4; the D gene is possibly TRBD1 (6 bases). Per germline, CDR1 MDHEN and CDR2 SYDVKM. This CDR3 contains 14 residues. Trimming took off 6 bases at V and 5 bases at J, with 13 bases between the two ends. The CDR3 DNA is TGTGCCAGCAGAGAACAGGGACCCAATGAAAAACTGTTTTTT. It is translated as CASREQGPNEKLFF.